The 24 T cell receptor beta chains in this list originate from one sample, sequenced in a study of blood T cell repertoires in COVID-19. Sequencing used immunoSEQ multiplex PCR; TCRdb keeps in-frame clones, though not all of them. The sample yields some 290,000 clones, over 65% seen once. The sequenced sample was peripheral blood. The receptor set was obtained from a man aged 60 to 69 who had recovered from COVID-19.

V usage is TRBV7-9 and J usage is TRBJ2-7, with D perhaps matching TRBD1 (5 bases). Per the germline V gene, CDR1 is SEHNR and CDR2 is FQNEAQ (reference sequence). The CDR3 length is 16 residues. The V and J ends lost 4 bases and 2 bases respectively, with 18 bases between them. DNA of the CDR3: TGTGCCAGCAGCTCCCTGGTAGGGGATAGGACCTACGAGCAGTACTTC. Protein product: CASSSLVGDRTYEQYF.

This clone has just a few counts. The gene calls are TRBV5-4 and TRBJ2-3; 7 bases match TRBD2. CDR3 size: 17 residues. J gave up 0 bases and V 2 bases, and 9 bases lay outside the gene matches. Looked up from germline, CDR1 is SGHNT and CDR2 is YYREEE (reference sequence). Here the CDR3 DNA reads TGTGCCAGCAGCTTAGCCGGGGGGACCGTGAGCACAGATACGCAGTATTTT. Its protein product is CASSLAGGTVSTDTQYF.

CDR3 DNA: TGTGCCAGCAGCTTAGGAAGCCGGGGCACTGAAGCTTTCTTT. It yields the protein CASSLGSRGTEAFF. This chain joins TRBV7-2 and TRBJ1-1; no clear D gene. Germline assignment: CDR1 SGHTA and CDR2 FQGNSA. V was shortened by 1 base and J by 4 bases, with 10 bases between the two germline ends. The CDR3 length is 14 residues. The whole variable domain, remainder taken from reference TRBV7-2 and TRBJ1-1, is GAGVSQSPSNKVTEKGKDVELRCDPISGHTALYWYRQSLGQGLEFLIYFQGNSAPDKSGLPSDRFSAERTGGSVSTLTIQRTQQEDSAVYLCASSLGSRGTEAFFGQGTRLTVV.

The chain employs TRBV2 and TRBJ2-5; D possibly corresponds to TRBD1 (6 bases). Trimming stripped 6 bases from V and 2 bases from J, with 13 bases between. CDR3 length: 14 amino acids. The germline gives CDR1 SNHLY, CDR2 FYNNEI. Here the CDR3 reads CASRGQTSQETQYF. The CDR3 coding sequence is TGTGCCAGCAGAGGACAGACTTCTCAAGAGACCCAGTACTTC.

The chain carries TRBV4-1 and TRBJ2-1, with D perhaps matching TRBD2 (5 bases). The CDR3 runs to 15 residues. The V gene lost 3 bases and the J gene lost 6 bases, with 15 bases spanning the gap. Germline loops: CDR1 MGHRA, CDR2 YSYEKL. CDR3: CASSQIRTAINEQFF. CDR3 DNA sequence: TGCGCCAGCAGCCAGATAAGGACTGCAATCAATGAGCAGTTCTTC.

The rearrangement uses TRBV6-1 and TRBJ1-5, with D possibly TRBD1 on 6 matching bases. The V and J ends lost 0 bases and 1 base respectively, with 16 bases between them. In germline, CDR1 is MNHNS, CDR2 SASEGT. CDR3 length: 18 residues. The CDR3 region is CASSEALPGGASNQPQHF. In DNA, the CDR3 is TGTGCCAGCAGTGAAGCGCTCCCCGGGGGGGCCAGCAATCAGCCCCAGCATTTT.

This clone has just one count. The chain combines TRBV2 with TRBJ2-1; 7 bases agree with TRBD2. After removal of 7 bases from V and 10 bases from J, the junction contained 13 bases not matched to a gene. The CDR3 runs to 14 residues. Germline V gives CDR1 SNHLY, CDR2 FYNNEI. CDR3 DNA sequence: TGTGCCAGCATCGGACTAGAGGGGACGGGGGAGCAGTTCTTC. Translated: CASIGLEGTGEQFF.

The rearrangement uses TRBV6-1 and TRBJ1-6; the D gene is possibly TRBD1 (6 bases). CDR3 length: 20 residues. Trimming stripped 2 bases from V and 4 bases from J, with 24 bases between. Germline CDR1 and CDR2: MNHNS and SASEGT. The CDR3 is CASSEFSRPGERPYNSPLHF. CDR3 in DNA: TGTGCCAGCAGTGAATTCTCACGGCCAGGGGAGCGACCTTATAATTCACCCCTCCACTTT.

V gene TRBV11-2 combines with J gene TRBJ2-1; D not resolved. Per germline, CDR1 SGHAT and CDR2 FQNNGV. The CDR3 runs 16 residues. V lost 0 bases and J lost 2, with 11 bases in between. The CDR3 bases are TGTGCCAGCAGCTTAGATCAGACTGCCCCCTACAATGAGCAGTTCTTC. Translation: CASSLDQTAPYNEQFF.

The chain joins TRBV6-2 or TRBV6-3 to TRBJ2-3, with 11 positions matching TRBD2. Per the germline V gene, CDR1 is MNHEY and CDR2 is SVGEGT. The CDR3 length is 17 residues. V gave up 2 bases and J gave up 0 bases; unmatched junction bases: 4. DNA of the CDR3: TGTGCCAGCAGTTACGCTTCTAGCGGGAGGAGCACAGATACGCAGTATTTT. Residues: CASSYASSGRSTDTQYF.

This clone was seen a handful of times. The chain carries TRBV7-2 and TRBJ2-3; 11 bases are a match to TRBD2. The CDR3 has 16 residues. V lost 1 base, J lost 4 bases, and 4 bases stayed unmatched. The germline gives CDR1 SGHTA, CDR2 FQGNSA. This CDR3 reads CASSLGVAGGADTQYF. In nucleotides, the CDR3 is TGTGCCAGCAGCTTAGGGGTAGCGGGAGGGGCAGATACGCAGTATTTT.

The chain employs TRBV29-1 and TRBJ1-2; 11 nucleotides match TRBD1. CDR1 is SQVTM, CDR2 ANQGSEA, per germline. J lost 4 bases, V lost 7 bases, and 2 bases had no gene match. This CDR3 contains 12 residues. CDR3 DNA sequence: TGCAGCGCCGGACAGGGGGCCTATGGCTACACCTTC. Translation gives CSAGQGAYGYTF.

This clone was counted only a few times. The chain joins TRBV6-5 to TRBJ2-7; D is possibly TRBD2 (6 bases). Trimming pared 6 bases from V and 0 bases from J, leaving 12 bases between. The CDR3 runs 14 residues. Germline loops: CDR1 MNHEY, CDR2 SVGAGI. As DNA, the CDR3 is TGTGCCAGCAGCCGTTTAGCGGACTCCTACGAGCAGTACTTC. The encoded protein is CASSRLADSYEQYF.

V gene TRBV30 combines with J gene TRBJ2-5; a possible D gene is TRBD2 (5 bases). Per germline, CDR1 GTSNPN and CDR2 SVGIG (reference sequence). The CDR3 is 13 residues long. V lost 2 bases to trimming and J lost 5 bases, with 12 bases between them. This chain's CDR3 is CAWSPMGGETQYF. The CDR3 coding sequence is TGTGCCTGGAGTCCCATGGGCGGGGAGACCCAGTACTTC. Full variable domain (rest looked up from reference TRBV30 and TRBJ2-5): SQTIHQWPATLVQPVGSPLSLECTVEGTSNPNLYWYRQAAGRGLQLLFYSVGIGQISSEVPQNLSASRPQDRQFILSSKKLLLSDSGFYLCAWSPMGGETQYFGPGTRLLVL.

V and J are TRBV19 and TRBJ2-7; D call uncertain. Trimming removed 6 bases from V and 5 bases from J, with 14 bases in between. The length of the CDR3 is 13 residues. Germline lookup yields CDR1 LNHDA and CDR2 SQIVND (reference sequence). CDR3 DNA: TGTGCCAGTAGAGCAGACAAAATCGACGAGCAGTACTTC. It is translated as CASRADKIDEQYF.

The chain combines TRBV7-9 with TRBJ2-5; D uncertain. The CDR3 has 12 amino acids. CDR1 is SEHNR, CDR2 FQNEAQ, per germline (reference sequence). The V end lost 1 base, the J end lost 7 bases, and 7 bases lay between the germline ends. The CDR3 region has the DNA TGTGCCAGCAGCTTAGACTTTGTGACCCAGTACTTC. Its translation is CASSLDFVTQYF.

The chain combines TRBV2 with TRBJ1-3; unclear D gene. Trimming removed 7 bases at V and 4 bases at J, with 14 bases between. CDR1 is SNHLY, CDR2 FYNNEI, per germline. There are 14 residues in the CDR3. CDR3 in DNA: TGTGCCAGCAACCTATTGAGCTCCGGAAACACCATATATTTT. Encoded protein: CASNLLSSGNTIYF.

V is TRBV19 and J is TRBJ2-1, with D perhaps TRBD1 (5 bases). In germline, CDR1 is LNHDA, CDR2 SQIVND (reference sequence). The CDR3 is 13 amino acids. V lost 0 bases and J 9 bases, leaving 9 bases between the germline ends. The CDR3 DNA reads TGTGCCAGTAGTATAGAAACAGGCGGTGAGCAGTTCTTC. Residues: CASSIETGGEQFF.

This rearrangement joins TRBV24-1 to TRBJ1-2; 10 bases agree with TRBD1. The germline V gene has CDR1 KGHDR and CDR2 SFDVKD. V lost 8 bases, J lost 6 bases, and 5 bases stayed unmatched. The CDR3 spans 13 residues. The CDR3 is CATTAGQGHGYTF. DNA for the CDR3: TGTGCCACCACCGCGGGACAGGGGCATGGCTACACCTTC.

V gene TRBV18 combines with J gene TRBJ1-1; no definite D call. Germline V gene data show CDR1 as KGHSH and CDR2 as LQKENI. The CDR3 contains 13 residues. Trimming left V 6 bases short and J 2 bases short, with 10 bases between. The CDR3 loop reads CASSQAANTEAFF. CDR3 bases: TGTGCCAGCTCCCAGGCAGCCAACACTGAAGCTTTCTTT.

The V and J genes are TRBV30 and TRBJ2-3; 7 nucleotides match TRBD2. The CDR3 is made up of 16 amino acids. Trimming at V came to 1 base and at J to 1 base, leaving 8 bases not matched to a gene. Germline CDR1 GTSNPN, CDR2 SVGIG (reference sequence). CDR3 coding DNA: TGTGCCTGGAGTGGGGTGGCGGGAGTCGGCACAGATACGCAGTATTTT. It encodes CAWSGVAGVGTDTQYF.

The J gene is TRBJ1-4, the V gene TRBV28; D is undetermined. This CDR3 is built from 12 residues. Looked up from germline, CDR1 is MDHEN and CDR2 is SYDVKM. Trimming shortened V by 5 bases and J by 8 bases, and 9 bases separated the two germline ends. The CDR3 loop is CASSLPREKLFF. The DNA for the CDR3 is TGTGCCAGCAGTCTCCCGAGGGAAAAACTGTTTTTT.

There are a few counts of this clone. V usage is TRBV11-2 and J usage is TRBJ2-2; 8 bases agree with TRBD2. Germline-derived CDR1 and CDR2 are SGHAT and FQNNGV. The CDR3 covers 16 residues. Losses at the gene ends were 5 bases for V and 4 bases for J; bases not matched to a gene: 9. CDR3: CASSLGEGLVTGELFF. CDR3 in DNA: TGTGCCAGCAGCCTAGGGGAGGGACTAGTCACCGGGGAGCTGTTTTTT.

The chain links TRBV5-1 to TRBJ2-1; D is uncertain. CDR3 length: 13 residues. Per germline, CDR1 SGHRS and CDR2 YFSETQ. The V gene lost 0 bases and the J gene lost 4 bases, with 5 bases spanning the gap. CDR3 bases: TGCGCCAGCAGCTTGGGTCCGTACAATGAGCAGTTCTTC. Translating it yields CASSLGPYNEQFF.